Described below is a single T cell receptor beta chain sequence and its context. Its antigen is undetermined. This same CDR3 is encoded by further DNA sequences in the sample. This record belongs to a study of shared clonotypes between healthy human individuals. Between the trimmed V and J ends, which lost 0 bases and 6 bases, there was a span of 2 bases. The CDR3 length is 11 residues. The germline V gene encodes CDR1 SGHDT and CDR2 YYEEEE. Generated by immunoSEQ multiplex PCR, the TCRdb table keeps only in-frame clones and is missing some. The sample has approximately 1,500,000 clones, 95% to 99% seen once; the top ten hold about 0.42%. Overall study results and limits: What naive subsets generally showed was a larger estimated richness than memory subsets showed.

This clonotype was obtained from a man in his thirties or forties in good health. The chain couples TRBV5-6 to TRBJ2-3; D remains ambiguous. Sequencing input: naive CD4+ T cells sorted from blood. Subset described: CD45RA+ positively selected. CDR3 protein: CASSLGDTQYF. The CDR3 bases are TGTGCCAGCAGCTTGGGGGATACGCAGTATTTT.